This T cell receptor (beta chain) came from a study of cytomegalovirus exposure and HLA in healthy donors. V was pared by 0 bases and J by 3 bases, with 2 bases of the junction left unmatched. This CDR3 is built from 15 residues. The germline V gene encodes CDR1 KGHSH and CDR2 LQKENI. Study observations and caveats: Follow-up analysis found HLA locus-dependent TCR association rates, highest for DRB1 and lowest for HLA-C. Later analysis identified several of the most significant clusters that appeared linked to common viral pathogens. About 87% or about 30% of the time was how often most TCR beta V segments were productive, according to an earlier analysis.

A remark on this clone: Its antigen is unknown.

PCR employed 60 Vbeta and 13 Jbeta primers. Libraries were prepared by immunoSEQ multiplex PCR; TCRdb keeps only in-frame clonotypes and omits some of them. Of roughly 180,000 clones in the sample, about three quarters were seen once. The material sequenced was PBMCs. The V and J genes are TRBV18 and TRBJ1-5; TRBD1 matches at 7 bases. This sequence originates from a female donor in good health and CMV-seronegative. CDR3 protein: CASSPPDRSNQPQHF. CDR3 nucleotide sequence: TGTGCCAGCTCACCACCGGACAGGTCCAATCAGCCCCAGCATTTT.